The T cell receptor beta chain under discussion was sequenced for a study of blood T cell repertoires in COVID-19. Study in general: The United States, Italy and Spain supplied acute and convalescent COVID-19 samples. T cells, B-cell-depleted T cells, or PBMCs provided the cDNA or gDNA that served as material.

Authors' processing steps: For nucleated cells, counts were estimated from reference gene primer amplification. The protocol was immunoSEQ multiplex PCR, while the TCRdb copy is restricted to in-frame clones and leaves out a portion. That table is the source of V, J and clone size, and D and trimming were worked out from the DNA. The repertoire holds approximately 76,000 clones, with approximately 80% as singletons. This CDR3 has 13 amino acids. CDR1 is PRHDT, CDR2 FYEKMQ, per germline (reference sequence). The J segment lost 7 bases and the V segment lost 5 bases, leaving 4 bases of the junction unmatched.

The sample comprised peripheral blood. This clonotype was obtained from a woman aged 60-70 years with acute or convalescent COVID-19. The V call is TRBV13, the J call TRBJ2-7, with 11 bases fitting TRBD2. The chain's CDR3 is CASSISGGGEQYF. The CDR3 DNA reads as TGTGCCAGCAGCATTAGCGGGGGGGGAGAGCAGTACTTC.